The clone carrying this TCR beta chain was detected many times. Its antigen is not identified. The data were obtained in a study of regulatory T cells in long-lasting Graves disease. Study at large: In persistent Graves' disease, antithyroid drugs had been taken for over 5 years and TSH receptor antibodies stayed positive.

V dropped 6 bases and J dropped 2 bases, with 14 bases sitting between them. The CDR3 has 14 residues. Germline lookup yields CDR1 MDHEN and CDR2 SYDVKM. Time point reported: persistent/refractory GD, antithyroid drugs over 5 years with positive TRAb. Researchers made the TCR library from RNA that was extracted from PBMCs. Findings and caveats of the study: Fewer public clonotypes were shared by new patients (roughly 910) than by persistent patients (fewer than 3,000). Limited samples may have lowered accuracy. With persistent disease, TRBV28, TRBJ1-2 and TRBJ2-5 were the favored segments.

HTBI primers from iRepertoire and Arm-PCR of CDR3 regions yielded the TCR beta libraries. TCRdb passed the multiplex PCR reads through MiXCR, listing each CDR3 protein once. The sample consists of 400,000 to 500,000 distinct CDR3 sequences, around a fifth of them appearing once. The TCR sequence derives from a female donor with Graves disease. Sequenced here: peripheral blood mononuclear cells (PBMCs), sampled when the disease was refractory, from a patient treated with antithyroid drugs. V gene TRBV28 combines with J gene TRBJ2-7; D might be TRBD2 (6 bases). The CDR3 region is CASSPGGEPYEQYF. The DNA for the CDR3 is TGTGCCAGCAGCCCCGGGGGTGAACCCTACGAGCAGTACTTC.